The 20 T cell receptor beta chains below were found in one sample sequenced in a study of shared clonotypes between healthy human individuals. Sequencing was performed with immunoSEQ multiplex PCR; in TCRdb, only in-frame clones are kept and a portion is missing. The top ten hold less than 0.15% of the sample, which has approximately 2.4 million clones, around 95% seen once. Sequenced sample: naive CD4+ T cells sorted from blood. Subset noted: CD45RA+ positively selected. The receptors derive from a man aged 18-30 years in good health.

The chain carries TRBV19 and TRBJ1-1; TRBD1 matches at 11 bases. The germline V gene encodes CDR1 LNHDA and CDR2 SQIVND (reference sequence). The CDR3 spans 16 residues. V trimming: 5 bases; J trimming: 0 bases; junction bases outside the gene matches: 5. The CDR3 nucleotides are TGTGCCAGTAGTTCGCGGGACAGGGGGATGAACACTGAAGCTTTCTTT. Protein product: CASSSRDRGMNTEAFF.

The J gene is TRBJ1-2, the V gene TRBV7-2; the D is unclear. Per germline, CDR1 SGHTA and CDR2 FQGNSA. This CDR3 is 13 amino acids long. Deletions cut 5 bases from V and 3 bases from J, with 10 bases between. The CDR3 bases are TGTGCCAGCAGCCTCACGTCAGACTATGGCTACACCTTC. Translating it yields CASSLTSDYGYTF.

The count of this clone is one. The chain couples TRBV6-5 to TRBJ2-2, with D possibly being TRBD2 (5 bases). V was pared by 1 base and J by 5 bases, with 11 bases between. The germline V gene encodes CDR1 MNHEY and CDR2 SVGAGI. This CDR3 has 15 amino acids. The DNA of the CDR3 is TGTGCCAGCAGTTACTACGGGATAAATACCGGGGAGCTGTTTTTT. As protein: CASSYYGINTGELFF.

This clone was counted only a few times. The chain couples TRBV7-9 to TRBJ1-5, with a possible D match to TRBD1 (5 bases). The CDR3 runs to 15 residues. CDR1 and CDR2 from the germline V gene are SEHNR and FQNEAQ (reference sequence). V was shortened by 1 base and J by 2 bases, with 9 bases between the two germline ends. CDR3 loop: CASSLGGQRNQPQHF. Here the CDR3 DNA reads TGTGCCAGCAGCTTAGGAGGACAACGCAATCAGCCCCAGCATTTT.

This chain links TRBV30 with TRBJ2-2; tentative D call: TRBD1 (6 bases). Per the germline V gene, CDR1 is GTSNPN and CDR2 is SVGIG (reference sequence). CDR3 size: 14 residues. The germline V and J ends were trimmed by 7 bases and 6 bases, with 18 bases remaining between them. Written as DNA, the CDR3 is TGTGCCTCCACCACCCTACAGGGCGCCGGGGAGCTGTTTTTT. This encodes CASTTLQGAGELFF.

The CDR3 DNA reads as TGCAGCGTTGGAGGGGCAGGTCAGCCCCAGCATTTT. Translation: CSVGGAGQPQHF. The rearrangement joins TRBV29-1 to TRBJ1-5; possibly TRBD1 for D (5 bases). The CDR3 covers 12 residues. Germline V gene lookup returns CDR1 SQVTM and CDR2 ANQGSEA. V dropped 4 bases and J dropped 6 bases, with 10 bases sitting between them.

This clone occurred once. V is TRBV11-2 and J is TRBJ2-5; the D is unclear. CDR3 length equals 15 residues. Per the germline V gene, CDR1 is SGHAT and CDR2 is FQNNGV. The V end was cut by 1 base, the J end by 5 bases, with 14 bases between. The CDR3 spells CASSLVWSAGETQYF. In DNA, the CDR3 is TGTGCCAGCAGCTTAGTGTGGTCCGCTGGGGAGACCCAGTACTTC.

The V gene is TRBV11-2, the J gene TRBJ2-7; D possibly corresponds to TRBD1 (6 bases). Germline assignment: CDR1 SGHAT and CDR2 FQNNGV. The CDR3 loop spans 13 amino acids. Deletions cut 0 bases from V and 6 bases from J, with 9 bases between. Here the CDR3 DNA reads TGTGCCAGCAGCTTAGATCTGACAGGCGAGCAGTACTTC. It codes for CASSLDLTGEQYF. Variable domain in full (rest from reference TRBV11-2 and TRBJ2-7): EAGVAQSPRYKIIEKRQSVAFWCNPISGHATLYWYQQILGQGPKLLIQFQNNGVVDDSQLPKDRFSAERLKGVDSTLKIQPAKLEDSAVYLCASSLDLTGEQYFGPGTRLTVT.

The chain employs TRBV30 and TRBJ1-2; D ambiguous. The CDR3 is 13 amino acids. The V gene lost 1 base and the J gene lost 2 bases, with 8 bases spanning the gap. CDR1 GTSNPN and CDR2 SVGIG come from the germline V gene (reference sequence). Here the CDR3 DNA reads TGTGCCTGGAGTGATAGGCAGAACTATGGCTACACCTTC. Translating it yields CAWSDRQNYGYTF.

This clone was counted a single time. The sample contains more than one DNA sequence encoding this CDR3. The gene calls are TRBV5-1 and TRBJ2-5; D may be TRBD2 (6 bases). Germline V CDR1 and CDR2: SGHRS, YFSETQ. Trimming cost V 0 bases and J 2 bases, with 11 bases left between them. This CDR3 spans 15 amino acids. CDR3 region: CASSLVGSLQETQYF. Here the CDR3 DNA reads TGCGCCAGCAGCTTGGTCGGGAGTCTTCAAGAGACCCAGTACTTC. The complete variable domain, with remaining parts taken from reference TRBV5-1 and TRBJ2-5, reads KAGVTQTPRYLIKTRGQQVTLSCSPISGHRSVSWYQQTPGQGLQFLFEYFSETQRNKGNFPGRFSGRQFSNSRSEMNVSTLELGDSALYLCASSLVGSLQETQYFGPGTRLLVL.

The chain recombines TRBV11-2 with TRBJ2-3, with 7 bases matching TRBD2. Germline V gene lookup returns CDR1 SGHAT and CDR2 FQNNGV. V was pared by 2 bases and J by 5 bases, with 4 bases of the junction left unmatched. This CDR3 region has 14 residues. The CDR3 region has the DNA TGTGCCAGCAGCTTAACGGGAGGCCAAGATACGCAGTATTTT. The encoded protein is CASSLTGGQDTQYF.

This rearrangement joins TRBV7-9 to TRBJ2-2; 9 bases line up with TRBD1. V shed 6 bases and J 6 bases; nucleotides not matched to a gene: 5. Germline loops: CDR1 SEHNR, CDR2 FQNEAQ (reference sequence). The CDR3 covers 14 residues. The CDR3 spells CASRITGGAGELFF. The CDR3 DNA reads as TGTGCCAGCAGAATTACAGGGGGCGCCGGGGAGCTGTTTTTT. The full variable domain, with the rest looked up from reference TRBV7-9 and TRBJ2-2, is DTGVSQNPRHKITKRGQNVTFRCDPISEHNRLYWYRQTLGQGPEFLTYFQNEAQLEKSRLLSDRFSAERPKGSFSTLEIQRTEQGDSAMYLCASRITGGAGELFFGEGSRLTVL.

The gene calls are TRBV7-2 and TRBJ2-5; the match to TRBD2 covers 11 bases. With V trimmed by 4 bases and J by 2 bases, 6 bases remained unmatched. CDR1 SGHTA and CDR2 FQGNSA come from the germline V gene. CDR3 length equals 16 residues. CDR3 loop: CASSWYGTSGQETQYF. Here the CDR3 DNA reads TGTGCCAGCAGCTGGTACGGGACTAGCGGACAAGAGACCCAGTACTTC.

A note on this clone: The same CDR3 also results from other DNA sequences found in this sample. The chain couples TRBV7-2 to TRBJ1-4; 9 bases line up with TRBD1. With V trimmed by 5 bases and J by 8 bases, 6 bases remained unmatched. Germline-derived CDR1 and CDR2 are SGHTA and FQGNSA. The CDR3 consists of 14 residues. As DNA, the CDR3 is TGTGCCAGCAGCCAGGACAGGGGACGGGAAAAACTGTTTTTT. Translation gives CASSQDRGREKLFF.

About this clone: The sample has other DNA sequences that encode this CDR3 too. V and J are TRBV6-4 and TRBJ1-2; TRBD1 agrees at 8 bases. Germline loops: CDR1 MRHNA, CDR2 SNTAGT. Trimming removed 2 bases from V and 8 bases from J; junction bases left unmatched: 4. The CDR3 sequence is 13 residues long. The CDR3 coding sequence is TGTGCCAGCAGTGACCAGCCAGGGGGCGGCTACACCTTC. The encoded protein is CASSDQPGGGYTF.

The CDR3 sequence is CASSPEDRRTEAFF. The CDR3, as DNA: TGTGCCAGCAGCCCAGAAGACAGGAGGACTGAAGCTTTCTTT. The rearrangement joins TRBV7-2 to TRBJ1-1, with D possibly TRBD1 on 6 matching bases. Germline V gene data show CDR1 as SGHTA and CDR2 as FQGNSA. The germline V and J ends were trimmed by 5 bases and 5 bases, with 15 bases remaining between them. This CDR3 is 14 amino acids long.

This chain uses TRBV5-1 with TRBJ2-3; D not certain. Trimming stripped 4 bases from V and 0 bases from J, with 6 bases between. Germline-derived CDR1 and CDR2 are SGHRS and YFSETQ. The CDR3 sequence is 13 residues long. This CDR3 is CASSTPSTDTQYF. The CDR3 nucleotides read TGCGCCAGCAGCACCCCTAGCACAGATACGCAGTATTTT.

This sequence joins TRBV11-2 and TRBJ1-1; D perhaps matches TRBD1 (6 bases). The CDR3 consists of 14 residues. CDR1 is SGHAT and CDR2 is FQNNGV in the germline V gene. V was clipped by 4 bases and J by 1 base, with 10 bases between them. CDR3 coding DNA: TGTGCCAGCAGCTCGACGGACAGGAACACTGAAGCTTTCTTT. This encodes CASSSTDRNTEAFF.

This chain links TRBV2 with TRBJ2-2; D gene unclear. From germline, CDR1 is SNHLY and CDR2 FYNNEI. This CDR3 is built from 14 residues. Trimming pared 5 bases from V and 7 bases from J, leaving 14 bases between. CDR3 DNA sequence: TGTGCCAGCAGTCTCGCTAATGGGTACGGGGAGCTGTTTTTT. As protein: CASSLANGYGELFF.

Of note for this clone: Additional DNA sequences in this sample encode the identical CDR3. This chain links TRBV7-3 with TRBJ2-1, with TRBD2 identical over 9 bases. V was clipped by 6 bases and J by 4 bases; unmatched bases: 7. Germline values: CDR1 SGHTA, CDR2 FQGTGA. This CDR3 contains 15 residues. The CDR3 is CASSFSGGLYNEQFF. The CDR3 DNA reads as TGTGCCAGCAGTTTTAGCGGGGGACTTTACAATGAGCAGTTCTTC.